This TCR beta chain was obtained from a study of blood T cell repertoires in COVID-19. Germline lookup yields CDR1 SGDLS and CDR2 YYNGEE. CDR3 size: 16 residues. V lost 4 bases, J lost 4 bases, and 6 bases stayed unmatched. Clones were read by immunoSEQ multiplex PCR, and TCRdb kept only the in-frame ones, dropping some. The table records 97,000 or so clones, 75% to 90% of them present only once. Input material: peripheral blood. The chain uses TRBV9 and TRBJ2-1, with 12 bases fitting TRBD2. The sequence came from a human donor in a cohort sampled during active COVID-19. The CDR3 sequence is CASSPFGLAGYNEQFF. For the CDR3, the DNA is TGTGCCAGCAGCCCCTTCGGACTAGCGGGGTACAATGAGCAGTTCTTC.